Listed below are T cell receptor beta chains from one sample, sequenced in a study of CD8 T cells in Susac syndrome. MiXCR, applied by TCRdb to the immunoSEQ multiplex PCR reads, yields one record per CDR3 protein. The sample yields tens of thousands of distinct CDR3 sequences, roughly 95% seen once. The sequencing sample was made of CD4+ T cells from PBMCs. The receptor source for this set is a human donor with multiple sclerosis. Both conserved end residues are part of each CDR3. A D gene is named only where the DNA matches it firmly. Only part of the rows carry a size: once, few, many, or a class if the clone is expanded.

V gene: TRBV6-4; D gene: .; J gene: TRBJ2-7; clone size: .; CDR3 DNA: TGTGCCAGCAGTGACCCGCCGTCAGGGATGACCTACGAGCAGTACTTC; CDR3 protein: CASSDPPSGMTYEQYF
V gene: TRBV6-5; D gene: .; J gene: TRBJ2-1; clone size: once; CDR3 DNA: TGTGCCAGCAGCCCAGACCGGGACTTCTACAATGAGCAGTTCTTC; CDR3 protein: CASSPDRDFYNEQFF
V gene: TRBV6-6; D gene: TRBD1; J gene: TRBJ1-2; clone size: once; CDR3 DNA: TGTGCCAGCAGTCCGGACAGGGTAAATGGCTACACCTTC; CDR3 protein: CASSPDRVNGYTF
V gene: TRBV11-2; D gene: TRBD2; J gene: TRBJ2-5; clone size: .; CDR3 DNA: TGTGCCAGCAGCTTAGGCCCCGGGACTAGAGAAGAGACCCAGTACTTC; CDR3 protein: CASSLGPGTREETQYF
V gene: TRBV6-6; D gene: TRBD2; J gene: TRBJ2-3; clone size: .; CDR3 DNA: TGTGCCAGCAGTACAAGCGATGCGGGGGGCACAGATACGCAGTATTTT; CDR3 protein: CASSTSDAGGTDTQYF
V gene: TRBV5-1; D gene: .; J gene: TRBJ2-4; clone size: once; CDR3 DNA: TGCGCCAGCAGCTTGGGTCAGGGCATTCAGTACTTC; CDR3 protein: CASSLGQGIQYF
V gene: TRBV5-1; D gene: TRBD1; J gene: TRBJ1-5; clone size: .; CDR3 DNA: TGCGCCAGCAGCTTGACCGGGACAGGGAATCAGCCCCAGCATTTT; CDR3 protein: CASSLTGTGNQPQHF
V gene: TRBV2; D gene: TRBD1; J gene: TRBJ1-3; clone size: .; CDR3 DNA: TGTGCCAGCAGTGACTACAGGGGATCCGGAAACACCATATATTTT; CDR3 protein: CASSDYRGSGNTIYF
V gene: TRBV4-3; D gene: TRBD2; J gene: TRBJ2-1; clone size: .; CDR3 DNA: TGCGCCAGCAGCCAAAACATAGCGGGGAGCTCCTACAATGAGCAGTTCTTC; CDR3 protein: CASSQNIAGSSYNEQFF
V gene: TRBV6-4; D gene: .; J gene: TRBJ1-4; clone size: .; CDR3 DNA: TGTGCCACTATGTCGGCCGGGACACCTAATGAAAAACTGTTTTTT; CDR3 protein: CATMSAGTPNEKLFF